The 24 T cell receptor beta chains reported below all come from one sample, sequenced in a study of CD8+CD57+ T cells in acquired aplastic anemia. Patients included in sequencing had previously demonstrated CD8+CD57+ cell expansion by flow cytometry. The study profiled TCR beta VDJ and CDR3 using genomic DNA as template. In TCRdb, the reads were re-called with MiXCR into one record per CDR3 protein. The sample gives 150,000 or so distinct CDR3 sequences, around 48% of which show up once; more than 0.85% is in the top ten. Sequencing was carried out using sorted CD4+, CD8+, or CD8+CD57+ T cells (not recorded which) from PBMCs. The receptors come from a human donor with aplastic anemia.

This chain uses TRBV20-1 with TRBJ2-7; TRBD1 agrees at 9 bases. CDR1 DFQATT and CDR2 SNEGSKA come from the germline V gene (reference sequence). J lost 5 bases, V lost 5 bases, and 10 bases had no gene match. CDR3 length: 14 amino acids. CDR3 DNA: TGCAGTGCTGGCAGTGGACAGGGGAGTAACGAGCAGTACTTC. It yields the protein CSAGSGQGSNEQYF.

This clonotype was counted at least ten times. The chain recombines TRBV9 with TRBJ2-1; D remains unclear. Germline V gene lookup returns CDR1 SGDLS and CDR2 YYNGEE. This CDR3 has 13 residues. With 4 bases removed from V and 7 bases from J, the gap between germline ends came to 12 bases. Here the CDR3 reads CASSLEVWNEQFF. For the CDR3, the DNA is TGTGCCAGCAGCTTGGAAGTCTGGAATGAGCAGTTCTTC.

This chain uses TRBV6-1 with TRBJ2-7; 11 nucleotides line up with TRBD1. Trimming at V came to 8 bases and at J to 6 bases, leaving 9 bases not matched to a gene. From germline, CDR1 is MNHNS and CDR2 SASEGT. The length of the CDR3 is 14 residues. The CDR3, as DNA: TGTGCCAGCGGAACGTGGACAGGGGGCAGCGAGCAGTACTTC. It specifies CASGTWTGGSEQYF.

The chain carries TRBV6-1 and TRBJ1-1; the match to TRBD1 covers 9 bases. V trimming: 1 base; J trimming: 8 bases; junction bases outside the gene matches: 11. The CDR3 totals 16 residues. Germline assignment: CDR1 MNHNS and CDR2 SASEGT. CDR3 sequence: CASSEGGPGQGLEAFF. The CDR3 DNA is TGTGCCAGCAGTGAAGGGGGTCCGGGACAGGGATTAGAAGCTTTCTTT.

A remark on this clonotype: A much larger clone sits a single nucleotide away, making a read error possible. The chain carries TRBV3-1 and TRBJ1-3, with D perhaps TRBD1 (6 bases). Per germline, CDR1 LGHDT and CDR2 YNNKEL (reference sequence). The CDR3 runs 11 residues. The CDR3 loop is CASKGGNTICF. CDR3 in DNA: TGTGCCAGCAAGGGGGGAAACACCATATGTTTT. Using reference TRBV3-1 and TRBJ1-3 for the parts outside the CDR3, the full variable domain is DTAVSQTPKYLVTQMGNDKSIKCEQNLGHDTMYWYKQDSKKFLKIMFSYNNKELIINETVPNRFSPKSPDKAHLNLHINSLELGDSAVYFCASKGGNTICFGEGSWLTVV.

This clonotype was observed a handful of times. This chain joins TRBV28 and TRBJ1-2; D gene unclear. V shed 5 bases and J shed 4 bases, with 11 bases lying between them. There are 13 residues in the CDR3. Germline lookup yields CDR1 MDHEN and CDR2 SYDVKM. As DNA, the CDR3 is TGTGCCAGCAGTCCAACAGCGCGCTATGGCTACACCTTC. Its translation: CASSPTARYGYTF.

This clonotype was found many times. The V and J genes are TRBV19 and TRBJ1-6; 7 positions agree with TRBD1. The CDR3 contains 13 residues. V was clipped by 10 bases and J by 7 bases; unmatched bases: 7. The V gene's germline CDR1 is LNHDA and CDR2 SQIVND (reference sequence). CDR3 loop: CATRQGANSPLHF. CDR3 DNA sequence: TGTGCCACAAGACAGGGTGCCAATTCACCCCTCCACTTT.

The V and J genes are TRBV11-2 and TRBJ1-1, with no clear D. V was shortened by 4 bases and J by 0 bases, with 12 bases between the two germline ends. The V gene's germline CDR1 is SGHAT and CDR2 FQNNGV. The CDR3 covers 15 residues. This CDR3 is CASSSHYSVNTEAFF. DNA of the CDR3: TGTGCCAGCAGCTCTCACTATAGCGTGAACACTGAAGCTTTCTTT.

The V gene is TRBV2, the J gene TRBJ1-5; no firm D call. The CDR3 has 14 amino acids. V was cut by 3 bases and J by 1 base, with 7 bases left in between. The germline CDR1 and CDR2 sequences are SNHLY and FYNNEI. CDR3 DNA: TGTGCCAGCAGTGATACGATCAGCAATCAGCCCCAGCATTTT. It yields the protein CASSDTISNQPQHF.

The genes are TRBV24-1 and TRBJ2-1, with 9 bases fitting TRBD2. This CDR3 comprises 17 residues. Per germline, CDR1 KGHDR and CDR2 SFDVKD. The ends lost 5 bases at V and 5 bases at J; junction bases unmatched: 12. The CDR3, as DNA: TGTGCCACCAGTGTCCTTTTGGCTAGCGGGGAGGACAATGAGCAGTTCTTC. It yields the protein CATSVLLASGEDNEQFF.

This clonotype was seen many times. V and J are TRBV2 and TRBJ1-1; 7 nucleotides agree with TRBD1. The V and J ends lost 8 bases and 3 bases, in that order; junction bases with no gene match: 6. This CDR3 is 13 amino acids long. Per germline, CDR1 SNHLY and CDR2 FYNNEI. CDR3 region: CASGRDSHTEAFF. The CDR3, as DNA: TGTGCCAGCGGCCGGGACAGTCACACTGAAGCTTTCTTT.

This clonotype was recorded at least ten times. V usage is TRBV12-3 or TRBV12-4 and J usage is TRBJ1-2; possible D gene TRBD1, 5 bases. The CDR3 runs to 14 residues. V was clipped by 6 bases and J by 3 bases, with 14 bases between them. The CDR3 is CASSLEGRDYGYTF. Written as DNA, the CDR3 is TGTGCCAGCAGCCTGGAGGGGCGGGACTATGGCTACACCTTC.

CDR3 nucleotides: TGTGCCATCAGTGGTCCGGACAGAACAGATACGCAGTATTTT. This sequence encodes CAISGPDRTDTQYF. V and J are TRBV10-3 and TRBJ2-3; TRBD1 is a possible D gene (6 bases). V gave up 4 bases and J gave up 3 bases, with 11 bases separating them. The CDR3 covers 14 residues. Germline assignment: CDR1 ENHRY and CDR2 SYGVKD.

The DNA of the CDR3 is TGTGCCAGTAGTAGGACCACACAGGGGAGGCGGGCCTACGAGCAGTACTTC. Translation gives CASSRTTQGRRAYEQYF. The genes are TRBV19 and TRBJ2-7; D may be TRBD1 (7 bases). This CDR3 has 17 amino acids. Trimming removed 4 bases at V and 2 bases at J, with 21 bases between. Per the germline V gene, CDR1 is LNHDA and CDR2 is SQIVND (reference sequence).

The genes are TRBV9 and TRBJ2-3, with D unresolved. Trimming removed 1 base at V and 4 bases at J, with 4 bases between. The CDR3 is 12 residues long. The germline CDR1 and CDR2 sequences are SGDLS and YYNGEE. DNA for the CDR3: TGTGCCAGCAGCGTATCGGCAGATACGCAGTATTTT. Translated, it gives CASSVSADTQYF.

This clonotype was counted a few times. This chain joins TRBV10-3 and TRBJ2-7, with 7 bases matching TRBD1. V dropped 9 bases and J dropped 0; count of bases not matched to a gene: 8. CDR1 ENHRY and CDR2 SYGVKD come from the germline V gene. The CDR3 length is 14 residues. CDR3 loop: CAIRKGQSSYEQYF. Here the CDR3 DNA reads TGTGCCATTCGGAAGGGACAGAGCTCCTACGAGCAGTACTTC.

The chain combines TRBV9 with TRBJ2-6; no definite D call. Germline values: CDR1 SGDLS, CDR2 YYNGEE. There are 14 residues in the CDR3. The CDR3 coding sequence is TGTGCTAGACCGCCGGGCTCTGGGGCCAACGTCCTGACTTTC. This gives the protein CARPPGSGANVLTF.

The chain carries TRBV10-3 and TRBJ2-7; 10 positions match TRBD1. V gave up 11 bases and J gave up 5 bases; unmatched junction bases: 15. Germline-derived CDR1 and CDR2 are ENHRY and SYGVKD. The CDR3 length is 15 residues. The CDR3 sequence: CASTARDRGINEQYF. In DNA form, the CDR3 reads TGTGCCTCCACCGCAAGGGACAGGGGAATTAACGAGCAGTACTTC.

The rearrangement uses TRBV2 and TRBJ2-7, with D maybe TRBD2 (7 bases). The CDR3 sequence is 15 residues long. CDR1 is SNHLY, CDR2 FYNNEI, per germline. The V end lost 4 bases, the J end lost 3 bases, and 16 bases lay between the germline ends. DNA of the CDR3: TGTGCCAGCAGTGGGTTCGGGGGGCAGTTCTACGAGCAGTACTTC. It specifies CASSGFGGQFYEQYF.

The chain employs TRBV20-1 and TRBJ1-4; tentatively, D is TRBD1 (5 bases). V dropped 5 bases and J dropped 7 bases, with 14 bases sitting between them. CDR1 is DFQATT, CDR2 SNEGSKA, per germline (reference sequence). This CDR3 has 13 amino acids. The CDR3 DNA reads TGCAGTGCTGCCCTGGGGGTGATTGAAAAACTGTTTTTT. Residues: CSAALGVIEKLFF.

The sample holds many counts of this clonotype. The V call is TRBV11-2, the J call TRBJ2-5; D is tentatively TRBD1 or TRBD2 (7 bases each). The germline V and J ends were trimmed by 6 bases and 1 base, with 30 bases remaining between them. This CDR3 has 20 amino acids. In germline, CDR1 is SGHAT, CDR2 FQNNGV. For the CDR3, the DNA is TGTGCCAGCAGGGGGGGGGCGACGCTACCCAGGGGGGCCCTCCAAGAGACCCAGTACTTC. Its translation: CASRGGATLPRGALQETQYF.

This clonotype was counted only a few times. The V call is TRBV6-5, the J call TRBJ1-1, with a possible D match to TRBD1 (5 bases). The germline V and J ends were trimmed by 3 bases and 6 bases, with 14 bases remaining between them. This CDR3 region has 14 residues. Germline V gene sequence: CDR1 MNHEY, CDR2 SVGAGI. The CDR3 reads CASSYYPDSSEAFF. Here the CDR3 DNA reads TGTGCCAGCAGTTATTACCCCGACAGTTCTGAAGCTTTCTTT.

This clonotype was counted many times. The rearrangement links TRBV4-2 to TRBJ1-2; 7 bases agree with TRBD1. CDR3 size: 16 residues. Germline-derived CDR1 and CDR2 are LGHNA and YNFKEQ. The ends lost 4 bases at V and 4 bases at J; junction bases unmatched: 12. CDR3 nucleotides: TGTGCCAGCAGCCCAGGGGGAGGGGCCCAAGGCTATGGCTACACCTTC. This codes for CASSPGGGAQGYGYTF.

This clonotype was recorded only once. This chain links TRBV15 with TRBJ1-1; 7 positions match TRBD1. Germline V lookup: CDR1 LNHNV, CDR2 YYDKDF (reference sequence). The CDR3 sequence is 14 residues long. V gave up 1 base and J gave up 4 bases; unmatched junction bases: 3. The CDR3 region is CATSRGQGRTEAFF. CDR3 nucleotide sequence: TGTGCCACCAGCAGAGGACAGGGCCGCACTGAAGCTTTCTTT.